The 19 T cell receptor beta chains below were found in one sample sequenced in a study of human T cells and chemical hapten exposure. Time point in this sample: patch test 1, 2 weeks after DPC sensitization. Indicated treatment: therapeutic diphenylcyclopropenone sensitization with weekly scalp DPC. A single record per CDR3 protein comes from TCRdb applying MiXCR to the RACE reads. The data hold approximately 71,000 distinct CDR3 sequences, with approximately 9.4% observed a single time. The sample consisted of whole blood, taken in connection with sensitization to the hapten diphenylcyclopropenone (DPC). These receptors all come from a woman aged 40 to 55 with alopecia areata. Some clones in this sample may be carry-over from other donors' samples.

This sequence joins TRBV5-6 and TRBJ2-1, with 8 positions matching TRBD2. The CDR3 length is 15 residues. Germline trimming cut 2 bases from V and 6 bases from J; bases unmatched to any gene: 7. Germline V gives CDR1 SGHDT, CDR2 YYEEEE. The CDR3 loop is CASSFERGRSNEQFF. Written as DNA, the CDR3 is TGTGCCAGCAGCTTCGAGCGGGGGCGTTCCAATGAGCAGTTCTTC.

The table lists this clonotype with many counts. The rearrangement joins TRBV7-8 to TRBJ1-5, with D unclear. CDR3 length: 15 residues. Trimming took 1 base from V and 7 from J, leaving 14 bases between them. Germline V gives CDR1 SGHVS, CDR2 FQNEAQ. CDR3 DNA sequence: TGTGCCAGCAGCTTAGGTGGCCCCGTGGGACAGCCCCAGCATTTT. Protein sequence: CASSLGGPVGQPQHF.

This clonotype was counted at least ten times. The V and J genes are TRBV7-2 and TRBJ2-5; perhaps D is TRBD1 or TRBD2 (5 bases each). V was shortened by 5 bases and J by 4 bases, with 23 bases between the two germline ends. The germline gives CDR1 SGHTA, CDR2 FQGNSA. The CDR3 spans 17 residues. CDR3 nucleotides: TGTGCCAGCAGCCCTCTGGGACCCGCCCCATGGGCAGAGACCCAGTACTTC. Its protein product is CASSPLGPAPWAETQYF.

This chain links TRBV4-3 with TRBJ2-1; 11 nucleotides line up with TRBD2. Germline CDR1 is LGHNA and CDR2 is YSLEER. This CDR3 is 14 amino acids long. Trimming cost V 1 base and J 8 bases; bases outside gene matches: 1. As DNA, the CDR3 is TGCGCCAGCAGCCAAGGACTAGCGGGATATGAGCAGTTCTTC. Protein product: CASSQGLAGYEQFF.

The chain combines TRBV20-1 with TRBJ2-3; TRBD2 matches 9 bases. CDR3 length: 16 residues. V trimming: 0 bases; J trimming: 4 bases; junction bases outside the gene matches: 8. Per germline, CDR1 DFQATT and CDR2 SNEGSKA (reference sequence). The CDR3: CSARDLRGGASDTQYF. In DNA, the CDR3 is TGCAGTGCTAGAGATCTACGCGGGGGGGCGTCAGATACGCAGTATTTT.

In its sample, this clonotype was seen many times. The CDR3 region is CASSQARGVEEYF. The DNA of the CDR3 is TGCGCCAGCAGCCAAGCTAGGGGGGTAGAGGAGTACTTC. V is TRBV4-3 and J is TRBJ2-5; D possibly matches TRBD1 or TRBD2 (6 bases each). Germline loops: CDR1 LGHNA, CDR2 YSLEER. The V end was cut by 1 base, the J end by 12 bases, with 15 bases between. This CDR3 region has 13 residues.

The rearrangement uses TRBV5-5 and TRBJ2-7, with 7 bases that match TRBD1. The CDR3 totals 16 residues. After removal of 1 base from V and 2 bases from J, the junction contained 9 bases not matched to a gene. Germline-derived CDR1 and CDR2 are SGHKS and YYEKEE (reference sequence). As DNA, the CDR3 is TGTGCCAGCAGCTTGATCCGGGACAGTTCTACCTACGAGCAGTACTTC. Encoded protein: CASSLIRDSSTYEQYF.

This clonotype was observed a few times. The V call is TRBV6-2 or TRBV6-3, the J call TRBJ2-1; 12 bases agree with TRBD2. Per the germline V gene, CDR1 is MNHEY and CDR2 is SVGEGT. CDR3 length: 19 residues. With 6 bases clipped from V and 0 bases from J, the junction kept 12 bases outside the gene matches. CDR3 residues: CASSLLAGGFPGSYNEQFF. CDR3 coding DNA: TGTGCCAGCAGCCTACTAGCGGGGGGCTTCCCTGGCTCCTACAATGAGCAGTTCTTC.

This clonotype was seen at least ten times. The CDR3 nucleotides read TGTGCCAGCAGCGGAGGAGGTTCTTACAGGGTGGGAACTGAAGCTTTCTTT. It codes for CASSGGGSYRVGTEAFF. The rearrangement uses TRBV9 and TRBJ1-1, with D possibly TRBD1 on 6 matching bases. V was pared by 3 bases and J by 5 bases, with 23 bases between. The CDR3 is made up of 17 amino acids. Germline V CDR1 and CDR2: SGDLS, YYNGEE.

This clonotype was seen ten or more times. This chain links TRBV12-3 or TRBV12-4 with TRBJ2-7, with 10 bases aligning to TRBD1. The CDR3 is 14 amino acids. V shed 5 bases, J shed 5 bases, and the junction held 6 bases outside the gene matches. The CDR3 here is CASSPYGQGDEQYF. CDR3 bases: TGTGCCAGCAGTCCATATGGACAGGGGGACGAGCAGTACTTC.

This clonotype was observed a few times. The chain uses TRBV20-1 and TRBJ2-3; D gene ambiguous. CDR3 size: 11 residues. Trimming took off 6 bases at V and 5 bases at J, with 9 bases between the two ends. Germline V gene lookup returns CDR1 DFQATT and CDR2 SNEGSKA (reference sequence). The CDR3, as DNA: TGCAGTGCCCACGGCGTAGATACGCAGTATTTT. The encoded protein is CSAHGVDTQYF.

This clonotype was seen a few times. The gene calls are TRBV6-5 and TRBJ2-3; 10 positions agree with TRBD1. V was pared by 4 bases and J by 4 bases, with 8 bases of the junction left unmatched. The CDR3 consists of 16 residues. CDR1 and CDR2 (germline): MNHEY, SVGAGI. The CDR3 DNA reads TGTGCCAGCAGTTCCCAATCCGGGACAGGGGCAGATACGCAGTATTTT. Translation gives CASSSQSGTGADTQYF.

This clonotype was seen repeatedly, ten times or more. The V and J genes are TRBV20-1 and TRBJ1-2; the D is unclear. The CDR3 totals 15 residues. Germline CDR1 and CDR2: DFQATT and SNEGSKA (reference sequence). Between the trimmed V and J ends, which lost 2 bases and 0 bases, there was a span of 13 bases. The CDR3 loop is CSARTVWEANYGYTF. In nucleotides, the CDR3 is TGCAGTGCTAGAACAGTTTGGGAAGCTAACTATGGCTACACCTTC.

This clonotype came up many times. This chain joins TRBV18 and TRBJ1-1; TRBD1 might be the D (5 bases). Germline V gene data show CDR1 as KGHSH and CDR2 as LQKENI. The CDR3 covers 14 residues. Trimming removed 0 bases from V and 5 bases from J, with 10 bases in between. The CDR3 DNA reads as TGTGCCAGCTCACCACCGATGGGGGGAACTGAAGCTTTCTTT. Translated: CASSPPMGGTEAFF.

In the case of this clonotype: This may be a read error: a much more frequent sequence differs by one nucleotide. The V gene is TRBV20-1, the J gene TRBJ1-4, with a tentative D call TRBD1 (5 bases). Germline loops: CDR1 DFQATT, CDR2 SNEGSKA (reference sequence). The CDR3 runs to 13 residues. V was pared by 5 bases and J by 7 bases, with 14 bases between. The CDR3 nucleotides are TGCAGTGCTGGCGAGGGGCTGAGTGAAAAACTGTTTTTT. Translation: CSAGEGLSEKLFF.

This clonotype has ten or more counts. This rearrangement joins TRBV20-1 to TRBJ2-7, with 9 bases matching TRBD2. Germline lookup yields CDR1 DFQATT and CDR2 SNEGSKA (reference sequence). V shed 8 bases and J 0 bases; nucleotides not matched to a gene: 5. This CDR3 is built from 13 residues. DNA of the CDR3: TGCAGTCCACTAGCGGGCGGCTCCTACGAGCAGTACTTC. It translates to CSPLAGGSYEQYF.

This clonotype was seen only a few times. This rearrangement joins TRBV14 to TRBJ2-7; D is unclear. This CDR3 region has 14 residues. Trimming left V 6 bases short and J 3 bases short, with 15 bases between. CDR1 and CDR2 (germline): SGHDN, FVKESK. CDR3 residues: CASSPRSHYYEQYF. The CDR3 DNA reads as TGTGCCAGCAGTCCTCGGTCCCATTACTACGAGCAGTACTTC.

This clonotype was observed a few times. This chain joins TRBV5-4 and TRBJ2-2, with 13 positions matching TRBD2. V lost 4 bases and J lost 5; bases outside the gene matches: 5. There are 16 residues in the CDR3. The germline V gene has CDR1 SGHNT and CDR2 YYREEE (reference sequence). CDR3 in amino acids: CASSPGLAGRTGELFF. The CDR3 region has the DNA TGTGCCAGCAGCCCGGGACTAGCGGGGAGGACCGGGGAGCTGTTTTTT.

The V gene is TRBV6-2 or TRBV6-3, the J gene TRBJ1-2; 7 bases match TRBD1. The CDR3 is made up of 14 amino acids. Germline values: CDR1 MNHEY, CDR2 SVGEGT. Losses at the gene ends were 2 bases for V and 2 bases for J; bases not matched to a gene: 2. The CDR3 protein is CASSYPDRNYGYTF. The CDR3, as DNA: TGTGCCAGCAGTTACCCGGACAGGAACTATGGCTACACCTTC.